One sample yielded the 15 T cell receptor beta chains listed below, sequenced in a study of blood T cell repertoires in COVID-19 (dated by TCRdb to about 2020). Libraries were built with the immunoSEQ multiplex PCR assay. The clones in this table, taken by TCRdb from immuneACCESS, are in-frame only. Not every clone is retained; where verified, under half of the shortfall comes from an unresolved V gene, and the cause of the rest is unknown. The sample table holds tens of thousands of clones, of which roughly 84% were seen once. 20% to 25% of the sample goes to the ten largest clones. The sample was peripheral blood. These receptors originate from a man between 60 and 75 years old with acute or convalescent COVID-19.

As DNA, the CDR3 is TGTGCCAGCAAGGGGGCAGCCTCGAGCTCCTATAATTCACCCCTCCACTTT. It translates to CASKGAASSSYNSPLHF. The chain has TRBV10-3 and TRBJ1-6, with TRBD1 matching over 7 bases. J lost 0 bases, V lost 10 bases, and 12 bases had no gene match. The CDR3 totals 17 residues. Germline CDR1 reads ENHRY; CDR2 reads SYGVKD.

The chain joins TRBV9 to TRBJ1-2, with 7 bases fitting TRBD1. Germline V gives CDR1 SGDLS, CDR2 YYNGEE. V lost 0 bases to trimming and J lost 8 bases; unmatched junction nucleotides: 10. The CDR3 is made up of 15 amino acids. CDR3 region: CASSVGTGQRRGYTF. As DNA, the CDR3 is TGTGCCAGCAGCGTAGGGACAGGCCAAAGACGAGGCTACACCTTC.

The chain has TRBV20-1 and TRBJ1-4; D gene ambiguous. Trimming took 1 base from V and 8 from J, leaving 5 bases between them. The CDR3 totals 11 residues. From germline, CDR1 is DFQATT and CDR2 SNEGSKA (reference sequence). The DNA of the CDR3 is TGCAGTGCTAGAGCGGGGGAAAAACTGTTTTTT. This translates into CSARAGEKLFF.

CDR3 bases: TGTGCCAGCAGTAAATTCAGGGGTGGCTATGGCTACACCTTC. Protein product: CASSKFRGGYGYTF. The rearrangement joins TRBV28 to TRBJ1-2, with D tentatively TRBD1 (6 bases). Germline values: CDR1 MDHEN, CDR2 SYDVKM. This CDR3 comprises 14 residues. V was shortened by 5 bases and J by 4 bases, with 14 bases between the two germline ends.

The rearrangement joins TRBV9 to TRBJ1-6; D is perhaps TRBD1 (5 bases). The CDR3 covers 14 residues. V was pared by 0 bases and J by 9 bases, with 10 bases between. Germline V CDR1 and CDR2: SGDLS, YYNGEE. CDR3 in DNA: TGTGCCAGCAGCGTAGCGGGGGTGCGTTCACCCCTCCACTTT. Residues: CASSVAGVRSPLHF.

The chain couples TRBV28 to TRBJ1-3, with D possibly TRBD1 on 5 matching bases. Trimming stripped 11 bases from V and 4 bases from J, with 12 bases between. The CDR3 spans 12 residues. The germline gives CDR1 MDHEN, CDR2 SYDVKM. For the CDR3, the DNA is TGTGCCGCCCGGGGGGAAGGAAACACCATATATTTT. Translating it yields CAARGEGNTIYF.

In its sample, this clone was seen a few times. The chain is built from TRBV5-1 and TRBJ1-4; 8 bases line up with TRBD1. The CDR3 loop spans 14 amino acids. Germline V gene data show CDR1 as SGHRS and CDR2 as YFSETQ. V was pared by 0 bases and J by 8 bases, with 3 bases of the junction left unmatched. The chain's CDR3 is CASSLEQGGEKLFF. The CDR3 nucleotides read TGCGCCAGCAGCTTGGAACAGGGGGGAGAAAAACTGTTTTTT.

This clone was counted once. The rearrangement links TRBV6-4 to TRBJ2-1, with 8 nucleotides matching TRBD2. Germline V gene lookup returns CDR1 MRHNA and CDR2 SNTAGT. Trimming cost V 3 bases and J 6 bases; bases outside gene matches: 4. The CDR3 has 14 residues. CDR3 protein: CASSEGTSPNEQFF. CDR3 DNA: TGTGCCAGCAGTGAGGGGACTAGTCCCAATGAGCAGTTCTTC.

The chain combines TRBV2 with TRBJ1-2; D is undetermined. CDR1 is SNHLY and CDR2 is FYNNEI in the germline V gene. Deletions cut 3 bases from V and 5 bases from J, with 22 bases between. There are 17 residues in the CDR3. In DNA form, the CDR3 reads TGTGCCAGCAGTGATACGGGCAGGACTCACCGAGAGTATGGCTACACCTTC. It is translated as CASSDTGRTHREYGYTF. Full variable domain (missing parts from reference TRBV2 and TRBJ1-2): EPEVTQTPSHQVTQMGQEVILRCVPISNHLYFYWYRQILGQKVEFLVSFYNNEISEKSEIFDDQFSVERPDGSNFTLKIRSTKLEDSAMYFCASSDTGRTHREYGYTFGSGTRLTVV.

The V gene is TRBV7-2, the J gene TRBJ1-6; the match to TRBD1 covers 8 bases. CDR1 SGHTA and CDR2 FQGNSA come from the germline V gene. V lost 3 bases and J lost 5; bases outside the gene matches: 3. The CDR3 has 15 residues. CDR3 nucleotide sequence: TGTGCCAGCAGCTTGACAGGGGATAATAATTCACCCCTCCACTTT. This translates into CASSLTGDNNSPLHF.

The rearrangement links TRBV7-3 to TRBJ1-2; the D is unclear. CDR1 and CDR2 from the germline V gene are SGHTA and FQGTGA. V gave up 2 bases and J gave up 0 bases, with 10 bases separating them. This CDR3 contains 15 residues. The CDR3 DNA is TGTGCCAGCAGCTTAGATCACAGCCCTAACTATGGCTACACCTTC. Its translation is CASSLDHSPNYGYTF. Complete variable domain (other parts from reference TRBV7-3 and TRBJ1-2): GAGVSQTPSNKVTEKGKYVELRCDPISGHTALYWYRQSLGQGPEFLIYFQGTGAADDSGLPNDRFFAVRPEGSVSTLKIQRTERGDSAVYLCASSLDHSPNYGYTFGSGTRLTVV.

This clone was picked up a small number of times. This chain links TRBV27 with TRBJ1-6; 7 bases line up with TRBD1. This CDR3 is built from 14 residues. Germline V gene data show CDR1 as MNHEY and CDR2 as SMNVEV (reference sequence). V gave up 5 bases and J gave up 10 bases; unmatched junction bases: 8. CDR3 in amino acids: CASSNRGRGSPLHF. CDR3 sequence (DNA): TGTGCCAGCAGTAATAGGGGGCGAGGCTCACCCCTCCACTTT.

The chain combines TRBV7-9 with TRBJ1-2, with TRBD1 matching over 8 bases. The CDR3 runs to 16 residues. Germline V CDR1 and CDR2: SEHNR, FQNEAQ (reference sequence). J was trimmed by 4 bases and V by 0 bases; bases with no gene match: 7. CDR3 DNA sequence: TGTGCCAGCAGCTTAGCCTACGCCGGGACAGGCTATGGCTACACCTTC. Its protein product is CASSLAYAGTGYGYTF. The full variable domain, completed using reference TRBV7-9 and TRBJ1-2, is DTGVSQNPRHKITKRGQNVTFRCDPISEHNRLYWYRQTLGQGPEFLTYFQNEAQLEKSRLLSDRFSAERPKGSFSTLEIQRTEQGDSAMYLCASSLAYAGTGYGYTFGSGTRLTVV.

The CDR3 DNA reads as TGTGCCAGCAGCTTTGAGCGCCTGGCGATTTATGGCTACACCTTC. Its protein product is CASSFERLAIYGYTF. The V and J genes are TRBV7-2 and TRBJ1-2; no definite D call. Per germline, CDR1 SGHTA and CDR2 FQGNSA. The CDR3 sequence is 15 residues long. V was clipped by 3 bases and J by 5 bases, with 16 bases between them.

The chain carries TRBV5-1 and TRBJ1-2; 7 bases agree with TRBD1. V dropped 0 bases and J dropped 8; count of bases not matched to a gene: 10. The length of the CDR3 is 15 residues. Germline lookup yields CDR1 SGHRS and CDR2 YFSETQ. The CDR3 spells CASSLGRQGWRGYTF. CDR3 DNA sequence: TGCGCCAGCAGCTTGGGCCGACAGGGATGGAGGGGCTACACCTTC. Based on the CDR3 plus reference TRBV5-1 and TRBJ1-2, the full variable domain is KAGVTQTPRYLIKTRGQQVTLSCSPISGHRSVSWYQQTPGQGLQFLFEYFSETQRNKGNFPGRFSGRQFSNSRSEMNVSTLELGDSALYLCASSLGRQGWRGYTFGSGTRLTVV.